The sequence of this TCR beta chain was determined in a study of T cells in Graves' hyperthyroidism and ophthalmopathy. The wider study: Before any treatment, at initial diagnosis, peripheral blood was collected.

Clinical Activity Scores of at least 3, NOSPECS grades of at least 4 and durations under 3 months characterized ophthalmopathy patients. 10 ml of fresh peripheral blood supplied the PBMCs. Germline CDR1 reads LGHDT; CDR2 reads YNNKEL (reference sequence). The CDR3 length is 19 residues. The V gene end was trimmed by 2 bases and the J gene end by 8 bases; junction bases not matched to a gene: 14. At least ten counts were recorded for this clonotype. Amplification targeted TCR beta CDR3 regions from RNA transcripts. During a first-round RT-PCR of the TCR CDR3, the HTBI primer set was used. TCRdb itself ran the multiplex PCR reads through MiXCR, one entry per CDR3 protein. The top ten clones hold 2.5% to 4% of a sample with some 650,000 distinct CDR3 sequences, roughly 16% of them seen once.

The sequencing sample was made of blood. The TCR was taken from a woman in her forties with Graves' ophthalmopathy. The rearrangement uses TRBV3-1 and TRBJ2-4; 14 bases line up with TRBD2. The chain's CDR3 is CASSQKKLGLAGERDIQYF. The CDR3 DNA follows: TGTGCCAGCAGCCAAAAGAAACTGGGACTAGCGGGAGAAAGGGACATTCAGTACTTC.